This T cell receptor beta chain was captured in a study of Graves' ophthalmopathy and Graves' hyperthyroidism. Study-wide findings and caveats: Blood repertoires reportedly contained most expanded thyroid clonotypes above 0.001 frequency.

This clonotype was recorded many times. The antigen is undetermined. Other autoimmune diseases, uncontrolled infections, pregnancy or lactation led to the exclusion of patients. Trimming removed 5 bases at V and 4 bases at J, with 20 bases between. Germline lookup yields CDR1 SGHTA and CDR2 FQGTGA. This CDR3 region has 16 residues. Amplified material comprised TCR beta CDR3 regions derived from RNA transcripts. Following a first-round RT-PCR that used HTBI primers, a second-round multiplex PCR was carried out. TCRdb re-called the multiplex PCR reads through MiXCR, storing one row per CDR3 protein. The data contain 300,000 or so distinct CDR3 sequences, about a sixth of them singletons.

The receptor was isolated from an adult man with Graves' ophthalmopathy. V is TRBV7-3 and J is TRBJ2-5; D may be TRBD2 (6 bases). The specimen sequenced was peripheral blood. The CDR3 nucleotides are TGTGCCAGCAGCCCACGAAATGCGGGATTTGGAGAGACCCAGTACTTC. Its protein product is CASSPRNAGFGETQYF.